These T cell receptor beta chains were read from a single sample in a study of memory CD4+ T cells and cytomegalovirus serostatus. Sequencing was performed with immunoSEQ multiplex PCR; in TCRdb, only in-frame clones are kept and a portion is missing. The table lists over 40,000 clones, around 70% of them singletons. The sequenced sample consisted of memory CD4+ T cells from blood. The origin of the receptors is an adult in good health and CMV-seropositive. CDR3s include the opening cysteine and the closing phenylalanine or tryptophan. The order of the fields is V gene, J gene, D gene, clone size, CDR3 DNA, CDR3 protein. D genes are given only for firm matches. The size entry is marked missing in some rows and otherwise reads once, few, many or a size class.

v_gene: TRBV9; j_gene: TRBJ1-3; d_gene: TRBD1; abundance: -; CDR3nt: TGTGCCAGCGGGACAGCTCCAGGAAACACCATATATTTT; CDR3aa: CASGTAPGNTIYF
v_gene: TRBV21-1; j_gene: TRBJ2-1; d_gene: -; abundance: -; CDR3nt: TGTGCCAGCAGCGCTAGCGGGGGGTCCTACAATGAGCAGTTCTTC; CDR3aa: CASSASGGSYNEQFF
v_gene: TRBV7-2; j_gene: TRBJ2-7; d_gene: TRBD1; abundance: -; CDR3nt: TGTGCCAGCAGCTTAGCGGGACAGGTGAGCTCCTACGAGCAGTACTTC; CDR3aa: CASSLAGQVSSYEQYF
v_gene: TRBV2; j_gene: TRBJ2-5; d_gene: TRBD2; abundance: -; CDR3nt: TGTGCCAGCAGTGGACAGCGGGGGGAAGAGACCCAGTACTTC; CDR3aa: CASSGQRGEETQYF
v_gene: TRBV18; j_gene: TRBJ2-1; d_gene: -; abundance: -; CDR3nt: TGTGCCAGCTGCCGAGGACAGCCAAACAATGAGCAGTTCTTC; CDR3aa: CASCRGQPNNEQFF
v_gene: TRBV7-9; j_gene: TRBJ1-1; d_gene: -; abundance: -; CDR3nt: TGTGCCAGCAGCCCTCGGGCAGACACTGAAGCTTTCTTT; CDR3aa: CASSPRADTEAFF
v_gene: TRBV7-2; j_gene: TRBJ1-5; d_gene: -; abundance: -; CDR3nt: TGTGCCAGCAGCTTGGACAGCGGTAATCAGCCCCAGCATTTT; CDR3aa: CASSLDSGNQPQHF
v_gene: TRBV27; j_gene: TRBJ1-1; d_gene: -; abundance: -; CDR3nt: TGTGCCAGGGGATCCCAGGGGAACACTGAAGCTTTCTTT; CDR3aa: CARGSQGNTEAFF
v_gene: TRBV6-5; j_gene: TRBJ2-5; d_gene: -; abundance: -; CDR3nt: TGTGCCAGCAGCCCAACAGGACACCAAGAGACCCAGTACTTC; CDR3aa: CASSPTGHQETQYF
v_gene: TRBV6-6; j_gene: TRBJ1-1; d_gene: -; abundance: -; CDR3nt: TGTGCCAGCAGTCCAACCGGGAACACTGAAGCTTTCTTT; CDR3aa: CASSPTGNTEAFF
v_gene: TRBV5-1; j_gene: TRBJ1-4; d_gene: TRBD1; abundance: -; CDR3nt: TGCGCCAGCAGCACGACAGGGGGCGAGGAAAAACTGTTTTTT; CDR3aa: CASSTTGGEEKLFF
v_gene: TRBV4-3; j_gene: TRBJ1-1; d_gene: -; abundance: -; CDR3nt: TGCGCCAGCAGCATGGTTATGTACACTGAAGCTTTCTTT; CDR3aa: CASSMVMYTEAFF
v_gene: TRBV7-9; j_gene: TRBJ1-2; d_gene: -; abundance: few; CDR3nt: TGTGCCAGCAGCTTCGACGGGGGCGCTGGCTATGGCTACACCTTC; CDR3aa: CASSFDGGAGYGYTF